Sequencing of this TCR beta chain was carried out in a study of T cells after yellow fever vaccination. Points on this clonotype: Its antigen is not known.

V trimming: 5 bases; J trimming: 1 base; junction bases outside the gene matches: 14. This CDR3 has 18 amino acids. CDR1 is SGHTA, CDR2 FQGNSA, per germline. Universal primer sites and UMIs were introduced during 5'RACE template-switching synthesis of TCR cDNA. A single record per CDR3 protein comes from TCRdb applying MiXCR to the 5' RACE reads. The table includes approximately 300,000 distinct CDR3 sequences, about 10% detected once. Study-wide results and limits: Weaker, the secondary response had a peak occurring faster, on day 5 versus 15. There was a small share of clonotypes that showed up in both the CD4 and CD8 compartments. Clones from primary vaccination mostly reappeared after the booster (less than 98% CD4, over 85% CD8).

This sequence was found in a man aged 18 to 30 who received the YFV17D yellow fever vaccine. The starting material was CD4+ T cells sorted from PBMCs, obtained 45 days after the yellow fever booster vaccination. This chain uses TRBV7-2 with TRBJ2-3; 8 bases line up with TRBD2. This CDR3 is CASSPGGLAGGRTDTQYF. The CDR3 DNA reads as TGTGCCAGCAGCCCTGGGGGGTTGGCGGGGGGTCGCACAGATACGCAGTATTTT.